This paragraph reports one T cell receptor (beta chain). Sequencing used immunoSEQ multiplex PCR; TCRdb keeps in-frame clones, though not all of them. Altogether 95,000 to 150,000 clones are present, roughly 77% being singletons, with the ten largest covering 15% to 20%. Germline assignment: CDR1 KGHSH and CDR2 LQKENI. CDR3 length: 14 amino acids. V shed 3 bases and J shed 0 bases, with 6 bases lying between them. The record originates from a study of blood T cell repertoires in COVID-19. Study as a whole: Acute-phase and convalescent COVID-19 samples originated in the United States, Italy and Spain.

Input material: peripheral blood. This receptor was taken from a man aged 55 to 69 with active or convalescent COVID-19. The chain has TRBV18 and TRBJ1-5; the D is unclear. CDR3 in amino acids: CASSPSNSNQPQHF. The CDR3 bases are TGTGCCAGCTCACCCTCTAATAGCAATCAGCCCCAGCATTTT. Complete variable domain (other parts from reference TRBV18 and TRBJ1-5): NAGVMQNPRHLVRRRGQEARLRCSPMKGHSHVYWYRQLPEEGLKFMVYLQKENIIDESGMPKERFSAEFPKEGPSILRIQQVVRGDSAAYFCASSPSNSNQPQHFGDGTRLSIL.